A selection of T cell receptor beta chains follows, all from one sample in a study of T cell repertoires in cytomegalovirus infection. Each CDR3 protein is one row after TCRdb ran MiXCR on the reads. This table holds approximately 100,000 distinct CDR3 sequences, about 22% found once. Sequenced: CD8+ T cells from PBMCs. These receptors originate from a human donor in good health (CMV status not recorded). Some clones in this sample may be carry-over from other donors' samples. Both conserved end residues are part of each CDR3. Fields, in order: V gene, D gene, J gene, clone size, CDR3 DNA, CDR3 protein. The D gene is left open where the match is weak. The size of a clone is reported for some rows only, either as once, few or many, or as a class for expanded clones.

>TRBV7-6|-|TRBJ2-7|many
TGTGCCAGCAGCTTAGAGACAACAGGGTTAGACGAGCAGTACTTC
CASSLETTGLDEQYF
>TRBV30|-|TRBJ2-1|-
TGTGCCTGGAGTGAGGGAATTCGGAGGCAGTTCTTC
CAWSEGIRRQFF
>TRBV7-2|-|TRBJ1-4|many
TGTGCCAGCAGCTTTGGGGGGATTGCAACTAATGAAAAACTGTTTTTT
CASSFGGIATNEKLFF
>TRBV19|TRBD2|TRBJ2-2|few
TGTGCCAGTAGTGCCCTTTCTAGCGGCCAGAACACCGGGGAGCTGTTTTTT
CASSALSSGQNTGELFF
>TRBV7-9|TRBD1|TRBJ1-2|-
TGTGCCAGCAGCGCCGACAGGGTGGGGTATGGCTACACCTTC
CASSADRVGYGYTF
>TRBV20-1|-|TRBJ2-5|-
TGCAGTGCTAGAGAGTTACACAGGGAAGAGACCCAGTACTTC
CSARELHREETQYF
>TRBV28|TRBD2|TRBJ2-7|few
TGTGCCAGCAGTGTTGGCGGGGGGTACGAGCAGTACTTC
CASSVGGGYEQYF
>TRBV25-1|-|TRBJ1-1|few
TGTGCCAGCAGGGACCGGGGCACTGAAGCTTTCTTT
CASRDRGTEAFF
>TRBV5-1|TRBD1|TRBJ2-7|-
TGCGCCAGCAGCCTCGGGACAGGGTTTTCCTACGAGCAGTACTTC
CASSLGTGFSYEQYF
>TRBV12-3/TRBV12-4|-|TRBJ2-7|few
TGTGCCAGCAGTTTCGGCCAGGGTTACTCCTACGAGCAGTACTTC
CASSFGQGYSYEQYF
>TRBV6-2/TRBV6-3|-|TRBJ2-7|-
TGTGCCAGCAGTCGGACAGACCATTACTCCTACGAGCAGTACTTC
CASSRTDHYSYEQYF
>TRBV20-1|-|TRBJ2-7|-
TGCAGTGCTAGTGACGCGAGGGGGACTCTATACGAGCAGTACTTC
CSASDARGTLYEQYF
>TRBV7-9|TRBD2|TRBJ2-5|few
TGTGCCAGCAGCTCATGGACCTACGGGAGGGAGACCCAGTACTTC
CASSSWTYGRETQYF
>TRBV7-2|-|TRBJ2-3|many
TGTGCCAGCAGCACCCAAACCGGCACAGATACGCAGTATTTT
CASSTQTGTDTQYF
>TRBV6-2/TRBV6-3|TRBD2|TRBJ2-1|-
TGTGCCAGCAGTTACGCGGTAGCGGGAGGGCCTATATTTGAGCAGTTCTTC
CASSYAVAGGPIFEQFF
>TRBV6-1|TRBD1|TRBJ2-3|once
TGTGCCAGCAGTCTATCCGGGACAGGGGTGATTGGTGGGACAGATACGCAGTATTTT
CASSLSGTGVIGGTDTQYF
>TRBV6-2/TRBV6-3|-|TRBJ2-3|few
TGTGCCAGCAGCTCCCGGCCAGACAGCACAGATACGCAGTATTTT
CASSSRPDSTDTQYF
>TRBV11-2|-|TRBJ1-3|few
TGTGCCAGCAGCTTATTACCGGGGGCTCCGTCTAGCTCTGGAAACACCATATATTTT
CASSLLPGAPSSSGNTIYF
>TRBV7-9|-|TRBJ1-1|-
TGTGCCAGCAGCTTAGGTCAGGGAAGGTACACTGAAGCTTTCTTT
CASSLGQGRYTEAFF
>TRBV29-1|TRBD1|TRBJ2-2|-
TGCAGCGTTGTATCGGGACAGGGTACCGGGGAGCTGTTTTTT
CSVVSGQGTGELFF
>TRBV7-2|-|TRBJ2-3|-
TGTGCCAGCAGCTTACCCTCGGGGGGCATAGATACGCAGTATTTT
CASSLPSGGIDTQYF
>TRBV28|-|TRBJ2-7|few
TGTGCCAGCAGTGGTAGAGGACACCCGCGCTCCTACGAGCAGTACTTC
CASSGRGHPRSYEQYF
>TRBV7-9|-|TRBJ2-7|few
TGTGCCAGCAGCGGATTGACCGGGAGCTCCTACGAGCAGTACTTC
CASSGLTGSSYEQYF
>TRBV12-3/TRBV12-4|-|TRBJ1-3|-
TGTGCCAGCAGTTTCCCCCCATCCGGAGGAAACACCATATATTTT
CASSFPPSGGNTIYF
>TRBV5-1|TRBD1|TRBJ2-7|-
TGCGCCAGCAGCTTGACAGGGGGACACGAGCAGTACTTC
CASSLTGGHEQYF
>TRBV9|-|TRBJ1-1|many
TGTGCCAGCAGCGTGGGAACCGGGTCAAACACTGAAGCTTTCTTT
CASSVGTGSNTEAFF
>TRBV5-1|TRBD2|TRBJ2-1|-
TGCGCCAGCAGCTTGAACCAACTAGCGGCGGATCGCGGTGAGCAGTTCTTC
CASSLNQLAADRGEQFF
>TRBV7-2|-|TRBJ1-1|-
TGTGCCAGCAGCATGTACACTGAAGCTTTCTTT
CASSMYTEAFF
>TRBV29-1|-|TRBJ2-1|few
TGCAGCGCTCTAAAAACTAGCAACAATGAGCAGTTCTTC
CSALKTSNNEQFF
>TRBV29-1|-|TRBJ2-3|many
TGCAGCGTTGAAGGGGCGCTAGGGGGTCGCACAGATACGCAGTATTTT
CSVEGALGGRTDTQYF
>TRBV28|-|TRBJ2-7|-
TGTGCCAGCAGTGAAAGGGGGGGGGCCGCCCCCTACGAGCAGTACTTC
CASSERGGAAPYEQYF
>TRBV2|TRBD2|TRBJ2-3|-
TGTGCCAGCAGCCCTCTACCCGGGACTAGCAGCAGAGATACGCAGTATTTT
CASSPLPGTSSRDTQYF
>TRBV28|-|TRBJ2-1|few
TGTGCCAGCAGTTTCGGGGGAAGGGCCTACAATGAGCAGTTCTTC
CASSFGGRAYNEQFF
>TRBV7-4|-|TRBJ1-2|-
TGTGCCAGCAGCTTAATTTCGGCTAACTATGGCTACACCTTC
CASSLISANYGYTF
>TRBV10-2|TRBD2|TRBJ2-1|-
TGCGCCAGCAGCTCTAGCGGGAGCAATGAGCAGTTCTTC
CASSSSGSNEQFF
>TRBV6-1|-|TRBJ1-5|-
TGTGCCAGCAGAACCCCGGGACACCCAGGGGAGCCCCAGCATTTT
CASRTPGHPGEPQHF
>TRBV4-3|TRBD1|TRBJ2-1|-
TGCGCCAGCAGCCCGTACGGACAGGGGGAAAACAATGAGCAGTTCTTC
CASSPYGQGENNEQFF
>TRBV6-1|TRBD2|TRBJ2-1|many
TGTGCCAGCAGTGATACGGGACTAGCGCCCTACAATGAGCAGTTCTTC
CASSDTGLAPYNEQFF
>TRBV7-9|TRBD2|TRBJ2-7|few
TGTGCCAGCAGCTTAACCGGGACTACGAAATACTACGAGCAGTACTTC
CASSLTGTTKYYEQYF
>TRBV28|-|TRBJ2-7|few
TGTGCCAGCAGTTTATCAGGGAAACACTACGAGCAGTACTTC
CASSLSGKHYEQYF
>TRBV12-5|-|TRBJ1-1|many
TGTGCTAGTGGTTTGGGCACTGAAGCTTTCTTT
CASGLGTEAFF
>TRBV7-6|-|TRBJ2-7|many
TGTGCCAGCAGCTCCATCGCGGGGGCCCCGGGCGAGCAGTACTTC
CASSSIAGAPGEQYF
>TRBV5-1|-|TRBJ2-7|-
TGCGCCAGCAGCCGGAAGGGCTCCTACGAGCAGTACTTC
CASSRKGSYEQYF
>TRBV9|TRBD2|TRBJ2-5|-
TGTGCCAGCAGCGGGAAGGGACTAGGTCAAGAGACCCAGTACTTC
CASSGKGLGQETQYF
>TRBV15|-|TRBJ2-7|-
TGTGCCACCAGCAGGGGATACAGGGGAGGCTCCTACGAGCAGTACTTC
CATSRGYRGGSYEQYF
>TRBV6-2/TRBV6-3|-|TRBJ2-7|many
TGTGCCAGCAGCACTCTGGCAGATTCAAGCTCCTACGAGCAGTACTTC
CASSTLADSSSYEQYF
>TRBV20-1|TRBD2|TRBJ2-1|few
TGCAGTGCTAGAGATAATCGGGGGGTGGACTACAATGAGCAGTTCTTC
CSARDNRGVDYNEQFF
>TRBV7-9|-|TRBJ1-2|-
TGTGCCAGCAGCTTAATTTCAGGGTTAGCCCACTCATACTATGGCTACACCTTC
CASSLISGLAHSYYGYTF
>TRBV7-6|-|TRBJ2-5|many
TGTGCCAGCAGCTTACTGGCGACACCTTCAGAGACCCAGTACTTC
CASSLLATPSETQYF
>TRBV4-1|TRBD2|TRBJ2-7|few
TGCGCCAGCAGCCAACTAGCGGGGGATCTCGAGCAGTACTTC
CASSQLAGDLEQYF
>TRBV20-1|-|TRBJ2-6|-
TGCAGTGCTAGAGTTGGCAGGGATTTTGGGTCCTCTGGGGCCAACGTCCTGACTTTC
CSARVGRDFGSSGANVLTF
>TRBV28|TRBD1|TRBJ2-7|-
TGTGCCAGCAGTTTACGGACAGGGATCAACGAGCAGTACTTC
CASSLRTGINEQYF
>TRBV19|-|TRBJ2-1|many
TGTGCCAGTAGTATAGAATGGGATGAGCAGTTCTTC
CASSIEWDEQFF